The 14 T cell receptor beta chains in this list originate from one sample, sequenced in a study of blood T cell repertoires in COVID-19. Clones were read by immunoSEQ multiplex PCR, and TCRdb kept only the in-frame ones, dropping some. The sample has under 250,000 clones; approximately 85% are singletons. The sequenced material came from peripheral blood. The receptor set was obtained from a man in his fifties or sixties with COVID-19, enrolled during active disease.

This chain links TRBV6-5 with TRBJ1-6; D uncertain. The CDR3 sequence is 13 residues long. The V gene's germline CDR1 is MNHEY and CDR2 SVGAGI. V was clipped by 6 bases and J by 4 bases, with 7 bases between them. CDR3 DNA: TGTGCCAGCAGCTACACTTATAATTCACCCCTCCACTTT. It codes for CASSYTYNSPLHF.

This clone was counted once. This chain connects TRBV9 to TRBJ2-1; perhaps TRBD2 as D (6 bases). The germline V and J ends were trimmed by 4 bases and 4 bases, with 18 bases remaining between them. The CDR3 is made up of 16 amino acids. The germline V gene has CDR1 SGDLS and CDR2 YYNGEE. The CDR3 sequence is CASSPRGSGNYNEQFF. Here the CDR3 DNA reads TGTGCCAGCAGCCCTCGGGGTAGCGGCAATTACAATGAGCAGTTCTTC.

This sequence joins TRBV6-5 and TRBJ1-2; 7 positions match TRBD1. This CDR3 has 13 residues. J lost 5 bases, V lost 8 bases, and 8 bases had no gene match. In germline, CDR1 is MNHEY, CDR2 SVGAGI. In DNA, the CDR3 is TGTGCCAGCGCGTCAGGGGGTCGGTATGGCTACACCTTC. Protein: CASASGGRYGYTF.

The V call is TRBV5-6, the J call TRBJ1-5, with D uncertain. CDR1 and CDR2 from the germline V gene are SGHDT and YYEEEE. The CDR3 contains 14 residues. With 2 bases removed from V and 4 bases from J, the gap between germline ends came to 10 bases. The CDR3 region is CASSFYAGNQPQHF. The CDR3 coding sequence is TGTGCCAGCAGCTTTTACGCAGGTAATCAGCCCCAGCATTTT.

The CDR3 loop reads CASSWTRQPTEAFF. As DNA, the CDR3 is TGCGCCAGCAGCTGGACCAGACAGCCCACTGAAGCTTTCTTT. This chain uses TRBV5-1 with TRBJ1-1; weak D call: TRBD1 (5 bases). Trimming took 3 bases from V and 4 from J, leaving 13 bases between them. Germline V gives CDR1 SGHRS, CDR2 YFSETQ. The CDR3 extends over 14 amino acids. Drawing the rest from reference TRBV5-1 and TRBJ1-1, the complete variable domain is KAGVTQTPRYLIKTRGQQVTLSCSPISGHRSVSWYQQTPGQGLQFLFEYFSETQRNKGNFPGRFSGRQFSNSRSEMNVSTLELGDSALYLCASSWTRQPTEAFFGQGTRLTVV.

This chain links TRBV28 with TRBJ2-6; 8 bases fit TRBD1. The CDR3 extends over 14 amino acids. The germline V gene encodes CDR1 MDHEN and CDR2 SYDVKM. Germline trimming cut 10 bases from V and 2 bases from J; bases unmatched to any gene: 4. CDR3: CATKQGAGANVLTF. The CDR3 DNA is TGTGCCACCAAACAGGGGGCTGGGGCCAACGTCCTGACTTTC.

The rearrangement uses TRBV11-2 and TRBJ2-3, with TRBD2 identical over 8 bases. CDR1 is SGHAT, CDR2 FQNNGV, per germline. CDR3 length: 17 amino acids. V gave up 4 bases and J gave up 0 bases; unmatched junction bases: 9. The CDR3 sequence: CASSSTPGGVSTDTQYF. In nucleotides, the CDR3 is TGTGCCAGCAGCTCCACCCCGGGGGGGGTGAGCACAGATACGCAGTATTTT. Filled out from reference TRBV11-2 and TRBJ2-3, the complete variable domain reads EAGVAQSPRYKIIEKRQSVAFWCNPISGHATLYWYQQILGQGPKLLIQFQNNGVVDDSQLPKDRFSAERLKGVDSTLKIQPAKLEDSAVYLCASSSTPGGVSTDTQYFGPGTRLTVL.

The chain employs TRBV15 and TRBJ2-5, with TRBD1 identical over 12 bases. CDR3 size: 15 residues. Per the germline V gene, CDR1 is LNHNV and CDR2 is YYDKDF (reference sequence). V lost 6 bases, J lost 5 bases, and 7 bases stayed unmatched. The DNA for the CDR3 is TGTGCCACCAGGACCGGGACAGGGGGCCGGGAGACCCAGTACTTC. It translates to CATRTGTGGRETQYF.

Here the CDR3 DNA reads TGCGCCAGCAGCCCCCCTCTAGCGGGGGGCACAGATACGCAGTATTTT. Translating gives CASSPPLAGGTDTQYF. The V and J genes are TRBV5-1 and TRBJ2-3, with 10 bases that match TRBD2. The J segment lost 1 base and the V segment lost 4 bases, leaving 6 bases of the junction unmatched. Germline V lookup: CDR1 SGHRS, CDR2 YFSETQ. The CDR3 has 16 amino acids. The full variable domain, completed using reference TRBV5-1 and TRBJ2-3, is KAGVTQTPRYLIKTRGQQVTLSCSPISGHRSVSWYQQTPGQGLQFLFEYFSETQRNKGNFPGRFSGRQFSNSRSEMNVSTLELGDSALYLCASSPPLAGGTDTQYFGPGTRLTVL.

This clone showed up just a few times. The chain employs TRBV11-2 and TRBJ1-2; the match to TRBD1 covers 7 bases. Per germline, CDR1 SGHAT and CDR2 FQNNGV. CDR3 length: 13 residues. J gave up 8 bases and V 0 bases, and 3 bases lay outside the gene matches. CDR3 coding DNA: TGTGCCAGCAGCTTAGATGTGACAGGGGGCTACACCTTC. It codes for CASSLDVTGGYTF.

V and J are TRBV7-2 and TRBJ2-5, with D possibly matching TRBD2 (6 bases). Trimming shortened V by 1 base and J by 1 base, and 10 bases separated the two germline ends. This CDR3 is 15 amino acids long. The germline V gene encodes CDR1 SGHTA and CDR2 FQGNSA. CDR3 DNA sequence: TGTGCCAGCAGCTTAGACTTGACTAGCCAAGAGACCCAGTACTTC. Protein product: CASSLDLTSQETQYF. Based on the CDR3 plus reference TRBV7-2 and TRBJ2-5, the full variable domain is GAGVSQSPSNKVTEKGKDVELRCDPISGHTALYWYRQSLGQGLEFLIYFQGNSAPDKSGLPSDRFSAERTGGSVSTLTIQRTQQEDSAVYLCASSLDLTSQETQYFGPGTRLLVL.

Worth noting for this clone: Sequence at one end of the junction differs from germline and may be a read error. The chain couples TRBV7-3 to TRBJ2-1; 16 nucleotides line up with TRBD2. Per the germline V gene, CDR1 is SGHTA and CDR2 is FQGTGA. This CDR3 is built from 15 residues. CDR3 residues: CASSLTGTSGGAQFF. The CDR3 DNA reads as TGTGCCAGCAGCCTAACCGGGACTAGCGGGGGGGCTCAGTTCTTC.

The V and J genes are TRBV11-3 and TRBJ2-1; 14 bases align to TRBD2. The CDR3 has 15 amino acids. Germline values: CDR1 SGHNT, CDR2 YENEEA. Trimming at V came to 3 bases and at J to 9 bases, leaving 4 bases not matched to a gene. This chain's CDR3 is CASSLGLAGAGEQFF. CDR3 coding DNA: TGTGCCAGCAGCTTGGGACTAGCGGGGGCAGGTGAGCAGTTCTTC.

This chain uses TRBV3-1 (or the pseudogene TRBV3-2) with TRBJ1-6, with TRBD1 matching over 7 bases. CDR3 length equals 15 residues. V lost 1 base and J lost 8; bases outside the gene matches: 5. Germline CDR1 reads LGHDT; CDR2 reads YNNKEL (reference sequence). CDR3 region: CASSQGGTDDSPLHF. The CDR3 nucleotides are TGTGCCAGCAGCCAAGGGGGGACAGATGATTCACCCCTCCACTTT.